The T cell receptor beta chain under discussion was sequenced for a study of follicular helper T cells after annual influenza vaccination. Study-level findings and limits: ICOS-CD38- cTfh most often held earlier Day 7 ICOS+CD38+ clones. Successive annual vaccinations recalled a recurrent oligoclonal ICOS+CD38+ cTfh response with influenza-specific clonotypes.

A remark on this clone: Its target is unknown.

Sample time point: 2015-2016 season, 7 days after influenza vaccination. Non-naive CD4+CXCR5+PD-1+ cTfh were sorted into ICOS+CD38+ and ICOS-CD38- fractions. Generated by immunoSEQ multiplex PCR, the TCRdb table keeps only in-frame clones and is missing some. This table has about 2,100 clones, about 80% appearing once. This CDR3 contains 14 residues. Per germline, CDR1 SGHTA and CDR2 FQGNSA. The V segment lost 3 bases and the J segment 10 bases; nucleotides outside the gene matches: 8. The TCR was taken from an adult who received the influenza vaccine. The V and J genes are TRBV7-2 and TRBJ2-1; 8 nucleotides align to TRBD2. The input for sequencing was CXCR5+ CD38- circulating T follicular helper cells from blood, taken 7 days after influenza vaccination. Specified subset: circulating Tfh, non-naive CD4+CXCR5+PD-1+ (ICOS+CD38+ or ICOS-CD38-). CDR3: CASSFSGTSWEQFF. The CDR3 DNA is TGTGCCAGCAGCTTTAGCGGGACGTCATGGGAGCAGTTCTTC. The full variable domain, its missing parts supplied by reference TRBV7-2 and TRBJ2-1, is GAGVSQSPSNKVTEKGKDVELRCDPISGHTALYWYRQSLGQGLEFLIYFQGNSAPDKSGLPSDRFSAERTGGSVSTLTIQRTQQEDSAVYLCASSFSGTSWEQFFGPGTRLTVL.